Sequencing of this T cell receptor (beta chain) was carried out in a study of blood T cell repertoires in COVID-19 (dated by TCRdb to between 2020 and 2021). Study-wide context: Collaborator samples came from the United States, Italy and Spain and covered acute and convalescent phases of COVID-19. The prospective study material was composed of cDNA or gDNA derived from T cells, B-cell-depleted T cells, or PBMCs. The dataset comprised deeply sampled blood TCRbeta repertoires from subjects exposed to, actively infected with, or recovered from COVID-19. The repertoires were released in a freely available public database meant as a resource for research on the immune response to SARS-CoV-2. Samples came from the ongoing ImmuneRACE study (first 160 participants) plus 1,254 subjects from 6 global collaborators. The sample metadata nearly always contained a de-identified subject ID, COVID-19 status, age in years and sex. Where available, HLA class I and class II types were taken from metadata supplied by the sample provider and were not determined by assay-based typing.

What the authors observed across the whole study: The quantity of clinical and demographic metadata differed by source and by participant and was supplied without curation.

Remarks on this clone: Its antigen has not been determined. No base-level quality is on record; no much larger clone is a single base apart.

TCRbeta CDR3 regions were amplified from genomic DNA by means of the immunoSEQ Assay, a bias-controlled multiplex PCR. On the authors' methods: The number of nucleated cells in each sample was estimated by amplification of reference gene primers within the assay. To quantify the absolute abundance of each unique TCRbeta CDR3 rearrangement, sequence reads were collapsed and filtered. For each sample, productive Simpson clonality was calculated by taking the square root of Simpson's diversity index across productive rearrangements. TCRdb mirrors the immuneACCESS table, restricted to in-frame sequences. Some clones are absent from its copies; in checked studies, under half trace to an unresolved V gene, and the reason for the others is unknown. V, J and clone size reflect that table, while D and trimming were determined from the DNA. This sample gives roughly 670,000 clones in total; around 90% of them show up just once. Roughly 0.25% of the sample rests with the top ten.

The collaborating institutions used their own protocols to collect whole blood in K2EDTA tubes. For TCRbeta analysis, collaborators shipped samples as frozen whole blood, isolated PBMCs, or DNA extracted from either of those sample types. Spanning cysteine to phenylalanine, the CDR3 consists of 13 amino acids. Only the CDR3 DNA is retained, 39 bases long and in frame from the first base. CDR1 and CDR2 are read off the germline V gene as LGHNT and FRNRAP. V sheds 6 bases and J sheds 9 bases, leaving 14 bases between their ends. Sequencing was done on a sample of peripheral blood. The sequence was collected from a woman in her late teens or twenties with acute or convalescent COVID-19. The chain uses TRBV12-5 and TRBJ1-4; D gene: possibly TRBD1, on 5 matching bases. Read as DNA, the sequence is TGTGCTAGTGGGGCGGGGGGTCTCCAAAAACTGTTTTTT. This gives the protein CASGAGGLQKLFF.